The clone carrying this T cell receptor beta chain was found a few times. The data were taken from a study of blood T cell repertoires in COVID-19. Profiling relied on immunoSEQ multiplex PCR, and the TCRdb table lists in-frame clones only, not all of them. The table records 250,000 to 300,000 clones, more than 75% of them present only once. This CDR3 is 13 amino acids long. Trimming shortened V by 3 bases and J by 7 bases, and 12 bases separated the two germline ends. Input material: PBMCs or T cells enriched from blood (not recorded which). The receptor was isolated from a man aged 18 to 35 who had recovered from COVID-19. This rearrangement joins TRBV12-3 or TRBV12-4 to TRBJ1-1, with a tentative D call TRBD1 (5 bases). CDR3 protein: CASSFAREGEAFF. CDR3 coding DNA: TGTGCCAGCAGTTTTGCCAGGGAGGGTGAAGCTTTCTTT.